The next 18 T cell receptor beta chains were all read from a single sample in a study of identical twins. MiXCR, run by TCRdb on the 5' RACE reads, gives a single entry per CDR3 protein. This table has over 600,000 distinct CDR3 sequences, 20% to 25% appearing once. These same records also appear under a second study, on T cells expressing NK-cell markers.

The sample was PBMCs. The origin of the receptors is a woman under 30 in good health.

In this sample, this clonotype turned up many times. V gene TRBV20-1 combines with J gene TRBJ2-7, with 7 bases fitting TRBD2. Trimming at V came to 5 bases and at J to 3 bases, leaving 10 bases not matched to a gene. Germline V gene data show CDR1 as DFQATT and CDR2 as SNEGSKA (reference sequence). The CDR3 sequence is 14 residues long. The CDR3 protein is CSASSASGNYEQYF. CDR3 in DNA: TGCAGTGCTTCGTCCGCTAGCGGAAACTACGAGCAGTACTTC.

The chain recombines TRBV7-2 with TRBJ2-2; D is unresolved. CDR1 and CDR2 from the germline V gene are SGHTA and FQGNSA. V was trimmed by 5 bases and J by 7 bases, leaving 8 bases between them. The CDR3 is 12 amino acids. The DNA for the CDR3 is TGTGCCAGCAGCCCCCTCGACGGGGAGCTGTTTTTT. This codes for CASSPLDGELFF.

CDR3 amino acids: CASSLPPNREGTYNEQFF. DNA for the CDR3: TGTGCCAGCAGTCTTCCACCAAACAGGGAAGGGACCTACAATGAGCAGTTCTTC. The genes are TRBV25-1 and TRBJ2-1; D is possibly TRBD1 (6 bases). V lost 5 bases and J 2 bases, leaving 22 bases between the germline ends. Germline CDR1 is MGHDK and CDR2 is SYGVNS. The length of the CDR3 is 18 residues.

This clonotype was seen a few times. The chain has TRBV10-2 and TRBJ2-5; weak D call: TRBD2 (5 bases). This CDR3 spans 13 amino acids. Germline loops: CDR1 WSHSY, CDR2 SAAADI. V lost 9 bases to trimming and J lost 4 bases, with 15 bases between them. The CDR3 reads CASSGGHRETQYF. The DNA of the CDR3 is TGCGCCAGTTCCGGCGGGCATAGAGAGACCCAGTACTTC.

This clonotype was seen repeatedly, ten times or more. The chain carries TRBV20-1 and TRBJ2-5; unclear D gene. The CDR3 has 12 residues. The ends were cut back, 2 bases at V and 5 bases at J, with 9 bases in the middle. The germline gives CDR1 DFQATT, CDR2 SNEGSKA (reference sequence). The CDR3, as DNA: TGCAGTGCTAGACGACTTTCGGAGACCCAGTACTTC. This translates into CSARRLSETQYF.

This CDR3 is CSAKRGDRGRRTEAFF. CDR3 nucleotides: TGCAGTGCTAAGAGGGGGGACAGGGGGAGAAGGACTGAAGCTTTCTTT. The J gene is TRBJ1-1, the V gene TRBV20-1; 11 nucleotides line up with TRBD1. This CDR3 comprises 16 residues. V trimming: 4 bases; J trimming: 5 bases; junction bases outside the gene matches: 12. Germline values: CDR1 DFQATT, CDR2 SNEGSKA (reference sequence).

The V gene is TRBV20-1, the J gene TRBJ2-3; D possibly corresponds to TRBD2 (5 bases). CDR3 length: 14 amino acids. The germline V gene has CDR1 DFQATT and CDR2 SNEGSKA (reference sequence). Trimming removed 4 bases from V and 3 bases from J, with 14 bases in between. In nucleotides, the CDR3 is TGCAGTGCTACAGAGGGCTTCGGGACAGATACGCAGTATTTT. Its protein is CSATEGFGTDTQYF.

This clonotype was detected only a few times. This chain links TRBV20-1 with TRBJ2-1; TRBD2 matches at 9 bases. This CDR3 is built from 15 residues. After removal of 2 bases from V and 3 bases from J, the junction contained 5 bases not matched to a gene. Germline-derived CDR1 and CDR2 are DFQATT and SNEGSKA (reference sequence). The CDR3 protein is CSARTERGDYNEQFF. CDR3 DNA sequence: TGCAGTGCTAGAACCGAGCGGGGGGACTACAATGAGCAGTTCTTC.

The chain is built from TRBV5-1 and TRBJ2-6, with D hard to call. CDR1 SGHRS and CDR2 YFSETQ come from the germline V gene. The CDR3 runs 14 residues. Trimming removed 1 base at V and 4 bases at J, with 6 bases between. CDR3 sequence reads: CASSLLNGANVLTF. CDR3 coding DNA: TGCGCCAGCAGCTTGTTAAACGGGGCCAACGTCCTGACTTTC.

This clonotype was counted between two and nine times. The gene calls are TRBV7-9 and TRBJ2-7; a weak D match, TRBD1 (6 bases). This CDR3 contains 14 residues. Germline CDR1 reads SEHNR; CDR2 reads FQNEAQ (reference sequence). V was trimmed by 11 bases and J by 0 bases, leaving 17 bases between them. CDR3 in amino acids: CAAAPTGSSYEQYF. As DNA, the CDR3 is TGTGCCGCGGCCCCTACAGGGAGCTCCTACGAGCAGTACTTC.

The chain joins TRBV5-1 to TRBJ2-4; D is possibly TRBD2 (5 bases). Trimming shortened V by 2 bases and J by 0 bases, and 12 bases separated the two germline ends. Germline CDR1 SGHRS, CDR2 YFSETQ. CDR3 size: 16 residues. In DNA, the CDR3 is TGCGCCAGCAGCTTAGGAGGAGCAGTAGCCAAAAACATTCAGTACTTC. The encoded protein is CASSLGGAVAKNIQYF.

This clonotype was counted only a few times. The V and J genes are TRBV7-7 and TRBJ2-7; 7 bases align to TRBD1. The length of the CDR3 is 15 residues. Germline V gene lookup returns CDR1 SSHAT and CDR2 FNYEAQ (reference sequence). Trimming removed 1 base from V and 2 bases from J; junction bases left unmatched: 5. Here the CDR3 DNA reads TGTGCCAGCAGCTTAGGAACAGGGGTGGCCTACGAGCAGTACTTC. Protein: CASSLGTGVAYEQYF.

This clonotype was observed a few times. The chain is built from TRBV6-2 or TRBV6-3 and TRBJ2-7, with 8 bases identical to TRBD1. The V and J ends lost 5 bases and 6 bases, in that order; junction bases with no gene match: 12. Germline CDR1 and CDR2: MNHEY and SVGEGT. The CDR3 sequence is 15 residues long. In nucleotides, the CDR3 is TGTGCCAGCAGTGACATTCAGGGGGCCATGAGCGAGCAGTACTTC. It is translated as CASSDIQGAMSEQYF.

This clonotype was seen more than once but under ten times. The V gene is TRBV5-1, the J gene TRBJ2-1; no firm D call. Trimming took off 2 bases at V and 0 bases at J, with 9 bases between the two ends. The CDR3 is 15 residues long. Germline CDR1 and CDR2: SGHRS and YFSETQ. The CDR3 bases are TGCGCCAGCAGCTTCGCACCCAGCTCCTACAATGAGCAGTTCTTC. Protein: CASSFAPSSYNEQFF.

The chain links TRBV5-1 to TRBJ2-7; D remains unclear. The CDR3 covers 13 residues. Germline lookup yields CDR1 SGHRS and CDR2 YFSETQ. The V end lost 4 bases, the J end lost 3 bases, and 11 bases lay between the germline ends. CDR3 loop: CASSKTANYEQYF. The CDR3 coding sequence is TGCGCCAGCAGCAAGACGGCCAACTACGAGCAGTACTTC.

In this sample, this clonotype turned up a few times. This chain joins TRBV20-1 and TRBJ2-3; the match to TRBD2 covers 8 bases. Germline-derived CDR1 and CDR2 are DFQATT and SNEGSKA (reference sequence). With V trimmed by 6 bases and J by 5 bases, 7 bases remained unmatched. CDR3 length equals 13 residues. CDR3 protein: CSAQPGGGDTQYF. In DNA, the CDR3 is TGCAGTGCCCAACCCGGGGGGGGAGATACGCAGTATTTT.

V and J are TRBV5-6 and TRBJ1-1; 11 bases align to TRBD1. The germline V gene has CDR1 SGHDT and CDR2 YYEEEE. V shed 5 bases and J 0 bases; nucleotides not matched to a gene: 6. The CDR3 spans 16 residues. CDR3 nucleotide sequence: TGTGCCAGCAGGAAGGACAGGGGGCGGCTGAACACTGAAGCTTTCTTT. The encoded protein is CASRKDRGRLNTEAFF.

The V gene is TRBV20-1, the J gene TRBJ2-2, with 7 nucleotides matching TRBD2. The CDR3 is made up of 16 amino acids. Looked up from germline, CDR1 is DFQATT and CDR2 is SNEGSKA (reference sequence). With V trimmed by 0 bases and J by 2 bases, 6 bases remained unmatched. CDR3 amino acids: CSARDLGGPNTGELFF. For the CDR3, the DNA is TGCAGTGCTAGAGATTTGGGAGGGCCTAACACCGGGGAGCTGTTTTTT.